Each of the 27 T cell receptor beta chains below was sequenced from the same sample in a study of OX40 agonist ivuxolimab in advanced cancers. The method was the immunoSEQ multiplex PCR assay. Imported from immuneACCESS, the table was reduced by TCRdb to in-frame sequences with V and J called. These copies leave out some clones; in studies compared against another copy, an unresolved V gene accounts for under half, and the cause of the remainder is not known. The sample table holds 15,000 or so clones, of which roughly four fifths were seen once. In total, the top ten clones hold approximately 26% of the sample. The specimen was CD4+ or CD8+ T cells sorted from blood, collected in a trial of the OX40 agonist ivuxolimab. Every receptor here comes from an adult with an advanced solid tumor such as melanoma, head and neck, liver or kidney cancer.

This clone was picked up a small number of times. This rearrangement joins TRBV2 to TRBJ1-5; 9 positions match TRBD1. From germline, CDR1 is SNHLY and CDR2 FYNNEI. V lost 4 bases to trimming and J lost 2 bases; unmatched junction nucleotides: 12. The CDR3 is 18 residues long. The CDR3 DNA follows: TGTGCCAGCAGTGGGGAAATTACAGGGGGCGAGGGCAATCAGCCCCAGCATTTT. As protein: CASSGEITGGEGNQPQHF.

This clone was seen just once. The CDR3 DNA reads TGTGCCAGCAGCTTCTTCGGGACATCCAGAGGGGGAGAGACCCAGTACTTC. It yields the protein CASSFFGTSRGGETQYF. The V call is TRBV11-2, the J call TRBJ2-5; TRBD1 is a possible D gene (6 bases). The germline CDR1 and CDR2 sequences are SGHAT and FQNNGV. V lost 3 bases and J lost 4, with 21 bases in between. This CDR3 is built from 17 residues.

In this sample, this clone is medium-sized. The chain has TRBV7-3 and TRBJ2-2; TRBD1 might be the D (5 bases). This CDR3 region has 12 residues. The V end was cut by 6 bases, the J end by 7 bases, with 9 bases between. The germline V gene has CDR1 SGHTA and CDR2 FQGTGA. The CDR3 spells CASSHRLGELFF. The CDR3 DNA is TGTGCCAGCAGTCACAGGCTCGGGGAGCTGTTTTTT.

This rearrangement joins TRBV6-1 to TRBJ1-2; 10 bases are a match to TRBD1. The CDR3 is 16 residues long. Per the germline V gene, CDR1 is MNHNS and CDR2 is SASEGT. Trimming at V came to 2 bases and at J to 6 bases, leaving 9 bases not matched to a gene. DNA of the CDR3: TGTGCCAGCAGTGAACTATCGTTCGGGACAGGGGATGGCTACACCTTC. Its translation is CASSELSFGTGDGYTF.

The chain joins TRBV20-1 to TRBJ2-7, with D hard to call. Germline values: CDR1 DFQATT, CDR2 SNEGSKA (reference sequence). Deletions cut 1 base from V and 3 bases from J, with 4 bases between. The CDR3 has 11 amino acids. The CDR3 DNA sequence: TGCAGTGCTAGAGTGGACTACGAGCAGTACTTC. This sequence encodes CSARVDYEQYF.

The gene calls are TRBV11-2 and TRBJ2-7; 9 bases align to TRBD1. Germline CDR1 reads SGHAT; CDR2 reads FQNNGV. With 1 base clipped from V and 6 bases from J, the junction kept 7 bases outside the gene matches. CDR3 length equals 15 residues. The chain's CDR3 is CASSLVFGQGSEQYF. The DNA for the CDR3 is TGTGCCAGCAGCTTAGTGTTTGGACAGGGGTCCGAGCAGTACTTC.

There are a few counts of this clone. The gene calls are TRBV4-1 and TRBJ2-7, with 11 positions matching TRBD2. This CDR3 spans 14 amino acids. V was clipped by 6 bases and J by 2 bases; unmatched bases: 3. Germline V gene sequence: CDR1 MGHRA, CDR2 YSYEKL. The CDR3 coding sequence is TGCGCCAGCAGGTCGACTAGCGGGACCTACGAGCAGTACTTC. This codes for CASRSTSGTYEQYF.

V and J are TRBV6-5 and TRBJ2-5, with D possibly being TRBD1 (6 bases). Judging by the DNA end, TRBJ2-7 fits better; the J call may be wrong. Looked up from germline, CDR1 is MNHEY and CDR2 is SVGAGI. CDR3 length equals 14 residues. In nucleotides, the CDR3 is TGTGCCAGCAGTTACCAGTACAGGGAAGACGAGCAGTACTTC. Its protein product is CASSYQYREDEQYF.

The rearrangement joins TRBV5-4 to TRBJ2-7, with 10 bases identical to TRBD2. The CDR3 loop spans 14 amino acids. Per germline, CDR1 SGHNT and CDR2 YYREEE (reference sequence). Trimming at V came to 2 bases and at J to 4 bases, leaving 3 bases not matched to a gene. As DNA, the CDR3 is TGTGCCAGCAGCTTCGGGACTAGCGTTTACGAGCAGTACTTC. It is translated as CASSFGTSVYEQYF.

The chain uses TRBV29-1 and TRBJ1-3; D uncertain. Germline V gives CDR1 SQVTM, CDR2 ANQGSEA. The CDR3 sequence is 15 residues long. V shed 1 base and J shed 0 bases, with 10 bases lying between them. CDR3 sequence (DNA): TGCAGCGTTGAAGGGCAGGCGCGCTCTGGAAACACCATATATTTT. Its translation is CSVEGQARSGNTIYF.

The chain joins TRBV28 to TRBJ2-1, with D perhaps TRBD1 or TRBD2 (5 bases each). V was clipped by 5 bases and J by 5 bases, with 16 bases between them. Germline assignment: CDR1 MDHEN and CDR2 SYDVKM. This CDR3 has 15 residues. The CDR3 protein is CASSATGRGHNEQFF. The CDR3 nucleotides read TGTGCCAGCAGTGCGACGGGAAGGGGTCACAATGAGCAGTTCTTC.

The chain is built from TRBV29-1 and TRBJ2-7; D may correspond to TRBD1 or TRBD2 (5 bases each). This CDR3 comprises 12 residues. The V gene's germline CDR1 is SQVTM and CDR2 ANQGSEA. Trimming left V 4 bases short and J 1 base short, with 8 bases between. CDR3 in amino acids: CSVVGDSYEQYF. CDR3 bases: TGCAGCGTTGTGGGGGATTCCTACGAGCAGTACTTC.

The genes are TRBV19 and TRBJ2-7; 9 nucleotides align to TRBD2. CDR3 length: 14 residues. The trim removed 6 bases at V and 3 bases at J, leaving 6 bases unmatched. Germline CDR1 reads LNHDA; CDR2 reads SQIVND (reference sequence). CDR3 nucleotide sequence: TGTGCCAGTAGCCCGGGACTAGCTATCTACGAGCAGTACTTC. Protein sequence: CASSPGLAIYEQYF.

This clone was recorded at least ten times. The rearrangement uses TRBV4-3 and TRBJ2-2, with TRBD2 matching 10 bases. The CDR3 covers 16 residues. Germline V lookup: CDR1 LGHNA, CDR2 YSLEER. J was trimmed by 6 bases and V by 4 bases; bases with no gene match: 8. CDR3 sequence (DNA): TGCGCCAGCAGCCCTTTCCTAGCGGGAGTGTCCGGGGAGCTGTTTTTT. Its translation is CASSPFLAGVSGELFF.

V and J are TRBV14 and TRBJ2-7; no clear D. CDR1 is SGHDN, CDR2 FVKESK, per germline. Trimming left V 1 base short and J 2 bases short, with 9 bases between. CDR3 length equals 14 residues. CDR3 protein: CASSQAQHPYEQYF. CDR3 in DNA: TGTGCCAGCAGCCAAGCACAACATCCCTACGAGCAGTACTTC.

The chain has TRBV19 and TRBJ2-7, with 10 bases lining up with TRBD1. This CDR3 has 15 amino acids. V shed 9 bases, J shed 2 bases, and the junction held 10 bases outside the gene matches. CDR1 is LNHDA and CDR2 is SQIVND in the germline V gene (reference sequence). Written as DNA, the CDR3 is TGTGCCAGCAGTTCCGGACAGGGGGGGCCCTACGAGCAGTACTTC. It codes for CASSSGQGGPYEQYF.

The genes are TRBV4-2 and TRBJ2-5; 7 bases match TRBD2. TRBJ2-7 explains the end of the DNA better; the J call may be wrong. This CDR3 is built from 13 residues. Germline V gene data show CDR1 as LGHNA and CDR2 as YNFKEQ. CDR3 region: CASSHAGVYEQYF. The CDR3 bases are TGTGCCAGCAGCCATGCGGGAGTCTACGAGCAGTACTTC.

The V and J genes are TRBV11-2 and TRBJ2-1; 11 nucleotides agree with TRBD2. V lost 1 base to trimming and J lost 0 bases; unmatched junction nucleotides: 8. CDR1 is SGHAT, CDR2 FQNNGV, per germline. This CDR3 has 19 residues. The CDR3 coding sequence is TGTGCCAGCAGCTTAGCGGGGACTAGCGGAAAGAGCTCCTACAATGAGCAGTTCTTC. Translated: CASSLAGTSGKSSYNEQFF.

The V call is TRBV27, the J call TRBJ2-1; 11 bases align to TRBD2. V was pared by 5 bases and J by 4 bases, with 7 bases of the junction left unmatched. Germline V CDR1 and CDR2: MNHEY, SMNVEV (reference sequence). The CDR3 totals 16 residues. This CDR3 reads CASSPFSGRAYNEQFF. CDR3 bases: TGTGCCAGCAGTCCATTTAGCGGGAGGGCGTACAATGAGCAGTTCTTC.

The V gene is TRBV5-4, the J gene TRBJ2-7; 13 positions match TRBD2. This CDR3 comprises 18 residues. V lost 4 bases, J lost 2 bases, and 12 bases stayed unmatched. The germline CDR1 and CDR2 sequences are SGHNT and YYREEE (reference sequence). The CDR3 DNA follows: TGTGCCAGCAGCCTGGTGGGGACTAGCGGGACGTCGCCCTACGAGCAGTACTTC. It translates to CASSLVGTSGTSPYEQYF.

Only one count was recorded for this clone. The chain employs TRBV30 and TRBJ2-7; 7 nucleotides align to TRBD1. The CDR3 extends over 12 amino acids. Per germline, CDR1 GTSNPN and CDR2 SVGIG (reference sequence). The trim removed 8 bases at V and 6 bases at J, leaving 10 bases unmatched. This chain's CDR3 is CARDRDGSEQYF. The CDR3 bases are TGTGCCCGCGACAGGGATGGAAGCGAGCAGTACTTC.

Relative to its sample, this clone is medium-sized. This chain joins TRBV4-2 and TRBJ2-1, with 8 bases lining up with TRBD2. Looked up from germline, CDR1 is LGHNA and CDR2 is YNFKEQ. CDR3 length equals 16 residues. The J segment lost 9 bases and the V segment lost 3 bases, leaving 13 bases of the junction unmatched. The CDR3 DNA reads as TGTGCCAGCAGCCAGGGTCGGGGGGGCTCGGCTAGTGAGCAGTTCTTC. Protein sequence: CASSQGRGGSASEQFF.

This rearrangement joins TRBV6-1 to TRBJ1-1; 7 bases are shared with TRBD1. This CDR3 spans 16 amino acids. Germline V gene lookup returns CDR1 MNHNS and CDR2 SASEGT. V was pared by 2 bases and J by 1 base, with 7 bases of the junction left unmatched. CDR3 sequence reads: CASSERDSWWNTEAFF. The CDR3 region has the DNA TGTGCCAGCAGTGAAAGGGACAGTTGGTGGAACACTGAAGCTTTCTTT.

This rearrangement joins TRBV28 to TRBJ2-1, with D tentatively TRBD2 (6 bases). This CDR3 comprises 15 residues. V was cut by 4 bases and J by 4 bases, with 14 bases left in between. From germline, CDR1 is MDHEN and CDR2 SYDVKM. Here the CDR3 DNA reads TGTGCCAGCAGTTCCTCGGGAGCGTCGTACAATGAGCAGTTCTTC. Encoded protein: CASSSSGASYNEQFF.

This clone is labeled large. The chain is built from TRBV19 and TRBJ1-1; no clear D. Trimming stripped 6 bases from V and 5 bases from J, with 13 bases between. Germline V gene sequence: CDR1 LNHDA, CDR2 SQIVND (reference sequence). This CDR3 has 13 residues. The CDR3 spells CASRIQTGTEAFF. The CDR3 DNA is TGTGCCAGTAGGATACAGACCGGGACTGAAGCTTTCTTT.

V and J are TRBV4-3 and TRBJ2-7; 10 bases agree with TRBD1. The V segment lost 3 bases and the J segment 2 bases; nucleotides outside the gene matches: 4. The CDR3 loop spans 15 amino acids. Germline assignment: CDR1 LGHNA and CDR2 YSLEER. The chain's CDR3 is CASSQDRGSPYEQYF. CDR3 coding DNA: TGCGCCAGCAGCCAGGACAGGGGGAGTCCCTACGAGCAGTACTTC.

The rearrangement joins TRBV18 to TRBJ2-7; 10 bases are a match to TRBD2. The CDR3 is made up of 18 amino acids. V lost 3 bases to trimming and J lost 7 bases; unmatched junction nucleotides: 18. Germline V gene data show CDR1 as KGHSH and CDR2 as LQKENI. The CDR3 sequence: CASSPSFLAGVKSGEQYF. The CDR3 nucleotides read TGTGCCAGCTCACCGAGTTTCCTAGCGGGAGTAAAATCTGGAGAGCAGTACTTC.